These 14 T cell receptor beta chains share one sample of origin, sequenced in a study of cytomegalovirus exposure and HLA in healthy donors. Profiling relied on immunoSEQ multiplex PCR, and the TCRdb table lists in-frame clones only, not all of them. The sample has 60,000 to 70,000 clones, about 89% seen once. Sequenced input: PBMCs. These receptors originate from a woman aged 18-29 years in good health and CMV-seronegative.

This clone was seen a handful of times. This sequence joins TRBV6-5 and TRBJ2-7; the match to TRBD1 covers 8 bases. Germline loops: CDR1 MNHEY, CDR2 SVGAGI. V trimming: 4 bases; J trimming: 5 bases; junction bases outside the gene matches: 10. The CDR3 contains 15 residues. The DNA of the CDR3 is TGTGCCAGCAGTTCGACCGGACAGGGTTCCCACGAGCAGTACTTC. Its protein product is CASSSTGQGSHEQYF.

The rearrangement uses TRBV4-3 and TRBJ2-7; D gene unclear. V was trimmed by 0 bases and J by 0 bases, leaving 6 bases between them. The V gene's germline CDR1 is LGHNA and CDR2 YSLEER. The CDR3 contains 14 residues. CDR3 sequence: CASSQDRFSYEQYF. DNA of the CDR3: TGCGCCAGCAGCCAAGACAGATTCTCCTACGAGCAGTACTTC.

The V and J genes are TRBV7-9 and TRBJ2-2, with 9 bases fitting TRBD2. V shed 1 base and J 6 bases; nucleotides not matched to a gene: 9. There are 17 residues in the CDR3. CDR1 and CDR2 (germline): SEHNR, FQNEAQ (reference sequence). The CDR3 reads CASSLERVAGVPGELFF. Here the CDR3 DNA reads TGTGCCAGCAGCTTAGAAAGGGTAGCGGGAGTGCCCGGGGAGCTGTTTTTT.

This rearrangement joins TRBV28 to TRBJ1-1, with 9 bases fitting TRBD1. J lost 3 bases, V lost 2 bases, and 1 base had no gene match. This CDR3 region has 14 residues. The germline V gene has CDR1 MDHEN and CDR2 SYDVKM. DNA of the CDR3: TGTGCCAGCAGTTTAGGACAGGGGTACACTGAAGCTTTCTTT. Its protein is CASSLGQGYTEAFF.

The CDR3 protein is CASPISGGARQETQYF. The CDR3 coding sequence is TGTGCCAGCCCTATTTCCGGGGGGGCGAGACAAGAGACCCAGTACTTC. The J gene is TRBJ2-5, the V gene TRBV5-5; 8 bases align to TRBD2. From germline, CDR1 is SGHKS and CDR2 YYEKEE (reference sequence). Trimming removed 7 bases from V and 2 bases from J; junction bases left unmatched: 13. The CDR3 contains 16 residues. The entire variable domain, with the rest obtained from reference TRBV5-5 and TRBJ2-5, is as follows: DAGVTQSPTHLIKTRGQQVTLRCSPISGHKSVSWYQQVLGQGPQFIFQYYEKEERGRGNFPDRFSARQFPNYSSELNVNALLLGDSALYLCASPISGGARQETQYFGPGTRLLVL.

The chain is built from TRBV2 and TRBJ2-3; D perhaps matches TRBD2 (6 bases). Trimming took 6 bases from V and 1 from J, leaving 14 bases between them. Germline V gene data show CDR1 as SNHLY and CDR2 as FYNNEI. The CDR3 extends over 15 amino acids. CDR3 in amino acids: CASRGPGGGTDTQYF. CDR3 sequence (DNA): TGTGCCAGCAGGGGGCCCGGGGGTGGCACAGATACGCAGTATTTT.

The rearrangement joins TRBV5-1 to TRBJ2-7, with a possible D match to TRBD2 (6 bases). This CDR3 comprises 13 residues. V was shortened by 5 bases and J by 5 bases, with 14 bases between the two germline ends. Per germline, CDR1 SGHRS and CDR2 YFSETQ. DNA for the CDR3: TGCGCCAGCAGAGTGTCGGGAGATCACGAGCAGTACTTC. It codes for CASRVSGDHEQYF.

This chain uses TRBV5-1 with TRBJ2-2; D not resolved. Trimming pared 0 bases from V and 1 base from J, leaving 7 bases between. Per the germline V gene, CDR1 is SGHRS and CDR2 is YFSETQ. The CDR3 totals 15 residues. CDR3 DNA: TGCGCCAGCAGCTTGGGGTCGAGGAACACCGGGGAGCTGTTTTTT. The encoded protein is CASSLGSRNTGELFF.

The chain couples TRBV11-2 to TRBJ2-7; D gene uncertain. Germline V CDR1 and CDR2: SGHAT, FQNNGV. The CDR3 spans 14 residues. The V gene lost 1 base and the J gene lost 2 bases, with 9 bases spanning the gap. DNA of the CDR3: TGTGCCAGCAGCTTAGTACCAGGTCCCTACGAGCAGTACTTC. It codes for CASSLVPGPYEQYF.

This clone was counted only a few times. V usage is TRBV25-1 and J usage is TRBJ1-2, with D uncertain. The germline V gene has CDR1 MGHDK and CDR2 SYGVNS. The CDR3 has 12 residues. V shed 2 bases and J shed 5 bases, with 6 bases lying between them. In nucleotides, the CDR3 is TGTGCCAGCAGTGAACCCCCGTATGGCTACACCTTC. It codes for CASSEPPYGYTF.

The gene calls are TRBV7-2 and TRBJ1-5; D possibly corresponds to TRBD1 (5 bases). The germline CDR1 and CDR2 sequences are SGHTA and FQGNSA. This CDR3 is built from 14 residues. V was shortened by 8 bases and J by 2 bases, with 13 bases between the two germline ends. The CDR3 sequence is CASGGGVRNQPQHF. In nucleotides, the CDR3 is TGTGCCAGCGGAGGAGGGGTCCGCAATCAGCCCCAGCATTTT.

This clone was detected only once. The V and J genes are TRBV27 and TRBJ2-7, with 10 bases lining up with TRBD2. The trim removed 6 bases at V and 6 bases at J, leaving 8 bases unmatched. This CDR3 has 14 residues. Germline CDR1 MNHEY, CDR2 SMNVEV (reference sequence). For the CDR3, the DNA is TGTGCCAGCAGCCGAGCGGGGGGGCCTGGCGAGCAGTACTTC. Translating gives CASSRAGGPGEQYF.

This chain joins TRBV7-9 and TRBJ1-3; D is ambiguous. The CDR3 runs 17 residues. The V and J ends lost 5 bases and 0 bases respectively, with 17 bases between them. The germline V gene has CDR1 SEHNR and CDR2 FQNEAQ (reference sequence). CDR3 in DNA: TGTGCCAGCAGCCCCTTCCTTTCTGGGAGCTCTGGAAACACCATATATTTT. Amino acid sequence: CASSPFLSGSSGNTIYF.

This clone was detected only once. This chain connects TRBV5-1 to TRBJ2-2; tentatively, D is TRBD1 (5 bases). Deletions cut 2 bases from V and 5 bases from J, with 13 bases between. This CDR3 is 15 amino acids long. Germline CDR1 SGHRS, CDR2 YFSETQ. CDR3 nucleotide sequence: TGCGCCAGCAGCTTAACCCAGGGAAAAACCGGGGAGCTGTTTTTT. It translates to CASSLTQGKTGELFF. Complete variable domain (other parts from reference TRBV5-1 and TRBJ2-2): KAGVTQTPRYLIKTRGQQVTLSCSPISGHRSVSWYQQTPGQGLQFLFEYFSETQRNKGNFPGRFSGRQFSNSRSEMNVSTLELGDSALYLCASSLTQGKTGELFFGEGSRLTVL.